This T cell receptor (beta chain) came from a study of cytomegalovirus exposure and HLA in healthy donors. The CDR3 length is 14 residues. From germline, CDR1 is MDHEN and CDR2 SYDVKM. V dropped 5 bases and J dropped 0 bases, with 8 bases sitting between them. The donors, nominally healthy at sampling, likely had unrecorded immune exposures. Remarks on this clone: What it binds is unknown.

Study-level findings and limits: In a later analysis, DRB1 alleles had the most associated TCRs; HLA-C alleles the fewest. Later genetic work tied a missense DCLRE1C variant to beta-chain V and J trimming.

The PCR ran on 60 Vbeta and 13 Jbeta primers. Study processing details: A later analysis counted 80 million or so unique TCR beta chains, 9.5 million to 12 million shared. The table came from immunoSEQ multiplex PCR; TCRdb's copy has only in-frame clones and leaves some out. The DNA gave D and trimming, while V, J and clone size come from that table. This sample has 100,000 to 150,000 clones, with over 15% found just once. The sequenced material came from PBMCs. The clonotype was recovered from a female donor in good health and CMV-seropositive. V gene TRBV28 combines with J gene TRBJ1-3; possible D gene TRBD1, 5 bases. CDR3: CASSGHFSGNTIYF. The CDR3 region has the DNA TGTGCCAGCAGTGGACACTTCTCTGGAAACACCATATATTTT.